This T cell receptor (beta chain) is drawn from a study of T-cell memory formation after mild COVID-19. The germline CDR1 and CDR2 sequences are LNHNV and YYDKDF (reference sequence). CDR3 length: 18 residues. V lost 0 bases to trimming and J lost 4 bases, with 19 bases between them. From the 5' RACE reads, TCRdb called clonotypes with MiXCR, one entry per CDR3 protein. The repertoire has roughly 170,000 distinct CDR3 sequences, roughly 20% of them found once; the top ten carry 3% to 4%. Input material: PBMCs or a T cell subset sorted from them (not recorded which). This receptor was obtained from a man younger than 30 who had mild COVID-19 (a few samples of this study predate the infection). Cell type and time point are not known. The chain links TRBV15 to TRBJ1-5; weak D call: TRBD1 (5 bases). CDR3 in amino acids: CATSRDRPWGIGNQPQHF. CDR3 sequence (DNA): TGTGCCACCAGCAGAGATCGGCCGTGGGGGATAGGGAATCAGCCCCAGCATTTT.